This TCR beta chain was sequenced during a study of regulatory T cells in long-lasting Graves disease. Overall study context: Less than 3 months of antithyroid drugs had been taken by newly diagnosed Graves' patients.

Points from the study as a whole: Preferential use of TRBV28, TRBJ1-2 and TRBJ2-5 was seen in persistent disease. TCR diversity was lower in persistent Graves' patients than in newly diagnosed ones.

Germline V lookup: CDR1 MDHEN, CDR2 SYDVKM. The CDR3 runs 13 residues. The V end was cut by 4 bases, the J end by 5 bases, with 12 bases between. Time point indicated: newly diagnosed GD, antithyroid drugs for less than 3 months. The TCR library used RNA extracted from PBMCs. With EDTA tubes as the receptacles, around 10 milliliters of peripheral blood were drawn. This clonotype appeared many times. Antigen unknown. CDR3 regions were amplified by Arm-PCR using iRepertoire HTBI primers to build TCR beta libraries. TCRdb analysed the multiplex PCR reads with MiXCR anew, one entry per CDR3 protein. The sample consists of around 330,000 distinct CDR3 sequences, roughly 18% of them appearing once.

The material was peripheral blood mononuclear cells (PBMCs), obtained at new diagnosis, from a patient treated with antithyroid drugs. V gene TRBV28 combines with J gene TRBJ2-7; the D is unclear. This TCR came from a female donor with Graves disease. The CDR3 nucleotides read TGTGCCAGCAGTTCGACCGATCCGGACGAGCAGTACTTC. It codes for CASSSTDPDEQYF.